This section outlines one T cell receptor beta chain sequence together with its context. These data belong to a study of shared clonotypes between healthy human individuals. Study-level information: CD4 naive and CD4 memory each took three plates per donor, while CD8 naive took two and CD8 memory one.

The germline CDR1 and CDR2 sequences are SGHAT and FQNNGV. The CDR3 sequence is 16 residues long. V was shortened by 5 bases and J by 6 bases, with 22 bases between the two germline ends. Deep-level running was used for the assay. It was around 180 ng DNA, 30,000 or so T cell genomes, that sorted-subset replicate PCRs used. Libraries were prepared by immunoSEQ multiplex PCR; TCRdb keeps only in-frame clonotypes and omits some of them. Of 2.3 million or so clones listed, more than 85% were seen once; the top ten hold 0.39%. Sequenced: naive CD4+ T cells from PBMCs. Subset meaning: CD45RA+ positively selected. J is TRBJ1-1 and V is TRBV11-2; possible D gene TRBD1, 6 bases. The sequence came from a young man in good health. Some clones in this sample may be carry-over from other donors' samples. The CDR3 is CASSQTQGGGGAEAFF. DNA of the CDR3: TGTGCCAGCAGCCAGACACAGGGTGGCGGAGGGGCTGAAGCTTTCTTT.